A single sample gave rise to the 4 T cell receptor beta chains below, sequenced in a study of blood T cell repertoires in COVID-19. Clones were read by immunoSEQ multiplex PCR, and TCRdb kept only the in-frame ones, dropping some. The sample lists 250,000 to 350,000 clones; approximately 88% were seen once. The sequenced sample was peripheral blood. The receptor source for this set is a human donor with COVID-19, enrolled during active disease. The donor label of this sample is uncertain.

The chain combines TRBV19 with TRBJ2-7; 11 bases match TRBD2. J gave up 3 bases and V 9 bases, and 19 bases lay outside the gene matches. The CDR3 extends over 18 amino acids. Germline CDR1 and CDR2: LNHDA and SQIVND (reference sequence). As DNA, the CDR3 is TGTGCCAGCGCCAATAGAGCTAGCGGGAGGCGGGGTGGCTACGAGCAGTACTTC. It encodes CASANRASGRRGGYEQYF.

The gene calls are TRBV19 and TRBJ2-2; D perhaps matches TRBD2 (6 bases). The CDR3 sequence is 14 residues long. The germline CDR1 and CDR2 sequences are LNHDA and SQIVND (reference sequence). Between the trimmed V and J ends, which lost 11 bases and 3 bases, there was a span of 16 bases. DNA of the CDR3: TGTGCCTCGGAGGGAGACAGTTACACCGGGGAGCTGTTTTTT. Translating it yields CASEGDSYTGELFF.

The chain is built from TRBV9 and TRBJ2-1; 7 bases agree with TRBD1. J was trimmed by 10 bases and V by 3 bases; bases with no gene match: 4. Germline V gene lookup returns CDR1 SGDLS and CDR2 YYNGEE. This CDR3 spans 12 amino acids. DNA for the CDR3: TGTGCCAGCAGCGCCTCAGGGGGAGAGCAGTTCTTC. Encoded protein: CASSASGGEQFF.

The rearrangement links TRBV4-1 to TRBJ1-2; 7 nucleotides line up with TRBD1. J was trimmed by 7 bases and V by 5 bases; bases with no gene match: 4. The germline gives CDR1 MGHRA, CDR2 YSYEKL. The CDR3 is 12 residues long. CDR3 residues: CASSLDRVGYTF. CDR3 nucleotides: TGCGCCAGCAGCTTAGACAGGGTTGGCTACACCTTC.